These 17 T cell receptor beta chains came from one sample sequenced in a study of blood T cells in healthy people across ages. A J-beta primer mix and a sample-barcoded 5' primer were used in a second PCR of roughly 7 to 12 cycles. In TCRdb, the 5' RACE reads were re-called with MiXCR into one record per CDR3 protein. The table shows 550,000 to 700,000 distinct CDR3 sequences, with approximately 27% occurring only once. What was sequenced was blood. Receptor source: a woman between 65 and 79 years old in good health.

This clonotype was observed a handful of times. The chain couples TRBV4-3 to TRBJ2-2, with a weak D call TRBD1 (5 bases). The V end lost 1 base, the J end lost 6 bases, and 12 bases lay between the germline ends. Looked up from germline, CDR1 is LGHNA and CDR2 is YSLEER. The CDR3 consists of 15 residues. The CDR3 coding sequence is TGCGCCAGCAGCCAAGTTACAGGAAGGGCCGGGGAGCTGTTTTTT. Translating gives CASSQVTGRAGELFF.

J is TRBJ1-1 and V is TRBV3-1, with a tentative D call TRBD1 (5 bases). Germline CDR1 reads LGHDT; CDR2 reads YNNKEL (reference sequence). The length of the CDR3 is 13 residues. Trimming took off 6 bases at V and 5 bases at J, with 13 bases between the two ends. The CDR3 here is CASRDRQITEAFF. CDR3 in DNA: TGTGCCAGCAGGGACCGACAGATTACTGAAGCTTTCTTT.

J is TRBJ2-5 and V is TRBV9; 9 nucleotides line up with TRBD1. The J call is doubtful: the DNA matches TRBJ2-7 better. This CDR3 is 14 amino acids long. The germline V gene encodes CDR1 SGDLS and CDR2 YYNGEE. CDR3 protein: CASSLGTGLNEQYF. CDR3 DNA sequence: TGTGCCAGCAGCCTCGGGACAGGGCTCAACGAGCAGTACTTC.

In its sample, this clonotype was seen a few times. The gene calls are TRBV29-1 and TRBJ1-1; 8 bases line up with TRBD1. This CDR3 has 11 residues. CDR1 is SQVTM, CDR2 ANQGSEA, per germline. Trimming cost V 6 bases and J 7 bases; bases outside gene matches: 4. CDR3 in DNA: TGCAGCGTCCAGGGGGCAGGTGAAGCTTTCTTT. This gives the protein CSVQGAGEAFF.

The chain has TRBV4-3 and TRBJ2-7, with 8 bases aligning to TRBD2. Germline V gene sequence: CDR1 LGHNA, CDR2 YSLEER. Losses at the gene ends were 3 bases for V and 0 bases for J; bases not matched to a gene: 7. The CDR3 covers 16 residues. The CDR3 DNA reads TGCGCCAGCAGCCATGCTACTAGCGGCCGCTCCTACGAGCAGTACTTC. It is translated as CASSHATSGRSYEQYF.

The CDR3 coding sequence is TGTGCCAGCAGCTTTTACGGGATACAATACGAGCAGTACTTC. Protein sequence: CASSFYGIQYEQYF. The V and J genes are TRBV7-2 and TRBJ2-5; D is perhaps TRBD2 (5 bases). The J call may not be correct, given that the DNA end is closer to TRBJ2-7. There are 14 residues in the CDR3. The germline V gene encodes CDR1 SGHTA and CDR2 FQGNSA.

This clonotype was detected a few times. The V call is TRBV20-1, the J call TRBJ1-1; TRBD1 aligns across 7 bases. The CDR3 is 16 residues long. The germline V gene has CDR1 DFQATT and CDR2 SNEGSKA (reference sequence). V was pared by 0 bases and J by 6 bases, with 13 bases of the junction left unmatched. CDR3 amino acids: CSARDLRGGLTAEAFF. DNA of the CDR3: TGCAGTGCTAGAGATCTCCGAGGGGGCCTTACCGCTGAAGCTTTCTTT.

This clonotype has a handful of counts. This chain joins TRBV7-2 and TRBJ1-2; 7 nucleotides match TRBD1. Losses at the gene ends were 3 bases for V and 5 bases for J; bases not matched to a gene: 12. CDR3 length: 16 amino acids. Germline CDR1 reads SGHTA; CDR2 reads FQGNSA. The CDR3 region is CASSFLLTGRLYGYTF. CDR3 sequence (DNA): TGTGCCAGCAGCTTCCTGTTGACAGGGCGGTTATATGGCTACACCTTC.

This clonotype was counted a few times. The chain carries TRBV6-2 or TRBV6-3 and TRBJ2-5; possibly TRBD1 for D (6 bases). The germline V gene encodes CDR1 MNHEY and CDR2 SVGEGT. This CDR3 is 11 amino acids long. The CDR3 reads CVSTGQETQYF. In nucleotides, the CDR3 is TGTGTTTCGACAGGCCAAGAGACCCAGTACTTC.

The V call is TRBV12-3 or TRBV12-4, the J call TRBJ2-1, with 8 bases fitting TRBD2. The CDR3 length is 14 residues. V shed 5 bases, J shed 9 bases, and the junction held 9 bases outside the gene matches. CDR3 coding DNA: TGTGCCAGCAGTATGGCCCTAGCGGGTGTTGAGCAGTTCTTC. It is translated as CASSMALAGVEQFF.

This clonotype was counted only a few times. The chain recombines TRBV20-1 with TRBJ2-5, with no clear D. The CDR3 totals 16 residues. Germline V gene lookup returns CDR1 DFQATT and CDR2 SNEGSKA (reference sequence). The V gene lost 3 bases and the J gene lost 3 bases, with 20 bases spanning the gap. This CDR3 reads CSARATHPQIEETQYF. The CDR3 coding sequence is TGCAGTGCTAGGGCGACGCACCCACAGATCGAAGAGACCCAGTACTTC.

This clonotype has more than one count but fewer than ten. This chain joins TRBV11-2 and TRBJ2-1; D may match TRBD1 or TRBD2 (6 bases each). Trimming removed 5 bases from V and 7 bases from J, with 21 bases in between. Per germline, CDR1 SGHAT and CDR2 FQNNGV. This CDR3 has 16 residues. Here the CDR3 reads CASSLSPGLGANEQFF. CDR3 nucleotide sequence: TGTGCCAGCAGCCTATCCCCGGGACTGGGGGCGAATGAGCAGTTCTTC.

This clonotype has just a few counts. The J gene is TRBJ2-4, the V gene TRBV20-1; 15 bases agree with TRBD2. Germline V CDR1 and CDR2: DFQATT, SNEGSKA (reference sequence). The CDR3 loop spans 17 amino acids. With 6 bases clipped from V and 4 bases from J, the junction kept 10 bases outside the gene matches. The CDR3 nucleotides are TGCAGTGCCCTGGGACTAGCGGGGGGAAGTCAGAAAAACATTCAGTACTTC. Its protein product is CSALGLAGGSQKNIQYF.

The CDR3 loop reads CASSVDDGTMDGYTF. The CDR3 DNA follows: TGTGCCAGCAGCGTAGATGACGGGACAATGGATGGCTACACCTTC. This chain links TRBV9 with TRBJ1-2; weak D call: TRBD1 (6 bases). Germline loops: CDR1 SGDLS, CDR2 YYNGEE. With 0 bases removed from V and 6 bases from J, the gap between germline ends came to 15 bases. The CDR3 is 15 residues long.

The sample holds a few counts of this clonotype. The chain recombines TRBV20-1 with TRBJ1-2; 9 bases fit TRBD1. Trimming took 0 bases from V and 4 from J; bases not matched to a gene: 6. Germline assignment: CDR1 DFQATT and CDR2 SNEGSKA (reference sequence). The CDR3 runs 15 residues. The DNA of the CDR3 is TGCAGTGCTAGAGATCCGGGACAGGGAATCTATGGCTACACCTTC. It codes for CSARDPGQGIYGYTF.

A few counts support this clonotype. The chain uses TRBV20-1 and TRBJ2-1; 7 bases are shared with TRBD2. CDR3 size: 12 residues. Trimming at V came to 3 bases and at J to 8 bases, leaving 4 bases not matched to a gene. Germline assignment: CDR1 DFQATT and CDR2 SNEGSKA (reference sequence). CDR3 sequence: CSARRTRDEQFF. In DNA, the CDR3 is TGCAGTGCTAGGAGGACTAGGGATGAGCAGTTCTTC.

The chain has TRBV7-3 and TRBJ2-1; 9 bases line up with TRBD1. V lost 4 bases and J lost 9; bases outside the gene matches: 13. The CDR3 has 16 amino acids. Germline CDR1 and CDR2: SGHTA and FQGTGA. The CDR3 DNA reads TGTGCCAGCAGCTGGCGGCCGGGACAGGGCGCTAGTGAGCAGTTCTTC. Protein sequence: CASSWRPGQGASEQFF.